This T cell receptor beta chain is from a study of blood T cell repertoires in COVID-19. Study background: Samples taken during acute and convalescent COVID-19 were collected in the United States, Italy and Spain. Sample material is recorded as cDNA or gDNA derived from T cells, B-cell-depleted T cells, or PBMCs.

Original processing notes: Nucleated cell number was recorded as an estimate derived from reference gene primer amplification. The assay was immunoSEQ multiplex PCR, and TCRdb's table has in-frame clones only and misses some. The D gene and trimming were derived from the DNA, and the V and J assignments and clone size from that table. The sample lists about 330,000 clones; approximately 84% were seen once. Cohort 3 donors were reported recovered after two negative PCRs, clearance, or symptom resolution. Germline lookup yields CDR1 GTSNPN and CDR2 SVGIG (reference sequence). The CDR3 runs to 11 residues. Trimming left V 2 bases short and J 7 bases short, with 6 bases between. This clone was detected once.

The chain is built from TRBV30 and TRBJ2-1; D unclear. The TCR comes from a woman aged 30 to 39 who had recovered from COVID-19. The sequenced material came from PBMCs or T cells enriched from blood (not recorded which). CDR3 in DNA: TGTGCCTGGAGTTCCCGTAATGAGCAGTTCTTC. Its protein is CAWSSRNEQFF. Together with reference TRBV30 and TRBJ2-1, the CDR3 gives the full variable domain: SQTIHQWPATLVQPVGSPLSLECTVEGTSNPNLYWYRQAAGRGLQLLFYSVGIGQISSEVPQNLSASRPQDRQFILSSKKLLLSDSGFYLCAWSSRNEQFFGPGTRLTVL.